The clone carrying this TCR beta chain was seen once. The source of the sample is a study of blood T cell repertoires in COVID-19. This table comes from immunoSEQ multiplex PCR, and its TCRdb copy is limited to in-frame clones, with some not included. The table shows 200,000 to 250,000 clones, with 80% to 90% occurring only once. In germline, CDR1 is MGHRA, CDR2 YSYEKL. The CDR3 has 16 residues. Trimming stripped 6 bases from V and 0 bases from J, with 14 bases between. This TCR derives from a woman aged 40 to 50 with acute COVID-19. V gene TRBV4-1 combines with J gene TRBJ1-4, with no clear D. Input material: PBMCs or T cells enriched from blood (not recorded which). The CDR3 DNA follows: TGCGCCAGCAGAACTGCCCCGGGTGCAACTAATGAAAAACTGTTTTTT. Its translation is CASRTAPGATNEKLFF.